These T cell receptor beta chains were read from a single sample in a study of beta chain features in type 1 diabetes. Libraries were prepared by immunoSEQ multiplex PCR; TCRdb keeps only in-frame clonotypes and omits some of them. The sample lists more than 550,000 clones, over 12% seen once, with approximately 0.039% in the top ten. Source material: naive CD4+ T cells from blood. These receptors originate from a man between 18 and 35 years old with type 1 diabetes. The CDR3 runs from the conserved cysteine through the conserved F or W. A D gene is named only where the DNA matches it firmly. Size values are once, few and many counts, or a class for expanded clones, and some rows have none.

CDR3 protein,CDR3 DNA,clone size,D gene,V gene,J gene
CASSLEGHYNEQFF,TGTGCCAGCAGCTTAGAGGGTCACTACAATGAGCAGTTCTTC,few,.,TRBV7-9,TRBJ2-1
CAWQFYYLAGKYNEQFF,TGTGCCTGGCAGTTTTACTATCTAGCGGGGAAGTACAATGAGCAGTTCTTC,.,TRBD2,TRBV30,TRBJ2-1
CASSERSTEAFF,TGTGCCAGCAGTGAAAGGAGCACTGAAGCTTTCTTT,.,.,TRBV2,TRBJ1-1
CASRQTLLSNYGYTF,TGTGCCAGCAGGCAGACACTACTGTCAAACTATGGCTACACCTTC,few,.,TRBV2,TRBJ1-2
CASTPTNEKLFF,TGTGCCAGCACCCCCACTAATGAAAAACTGTTTTTT,.,.,TRBV2,TRBJ1-4
CASSSTTGGAWVGANVLTF,TGTGCCAGCAGCTCAACAACAGGGGGCGCATGGGTCGGGGCCAACGTCCTGACTTTC,few,TRBD1,TRBV5-4,TRBJ2-6
CARPRDTF,TGTGCCAGGCCCCGAGACACCTTC,.,.,TRBV11-3,TRBJ1-2
CASSLEGPQHF,TGTGCCAGCAGCCTGGAGGGGCCCCAGCATTTT,.,.,TRBV28,TRBJ1-5
CASSDGQTSNQPQHF,TGTGCCAGCAGTGATGGACAGACTAGCAATCAGCCCCAGCATTTT,few,.,TRBV2,TRBJ1-5
CASSLQGRSPLHF,TGTGCCAGCAGCCTTCAGGGGAGATCACCCCTCCACTTT,few,.,TRBV7-9,TRBJ1-6
CAISGSLGTTEAFF,TGTGCCATCAGTGGTTCGTTAGGGACCACTGAAGCTTTCTTT,few,.,TRBV10-3,TRBJ1-1
CASSIENWARGEQFF,TGTGCCAGCAGTATCGAGAATTGGGCCAGAGGTGAGCAGTTCTTC,few,.,TRBV25-1,TRBJ2-1
CASSLVAETQYF,TGTGCCAGCAGCTTAGTGGCCGAGACCCAGTACTTC,.,.,TRBV7-6,TRBJ2-5
CASSSHIESTEAFF,TGTGCCAGCAGCTCACACATTGAGTCAACTGAAGCTTTCTTT,.,.,TRBV7-3,TRBJ1-1
CASSWGTHGYTF,TGTGCCAGCAGTTGGGGGACCCATGGCTACACCTTC,.,.,TRBV6-6,TRBJ1-2
CASTRGRSSGANVLTF,TGTGCCAGTACCCGGGGGCGCAGCTCTGGGGCCAACGTCCTGACTTTC,few,.,TRBV19,TRBJ2-6